The rows below give T cell receptor beta chains drawn from one sample of a study of shared clonotypes between healthy human individuals. The data were produced by immunoSEQ multiplex PCR, yet TCRdb's version contains in-frame clones alone and is incomplete. The table shows fewer than 1 million clones, with roughly 96% occurring only once. Sequenced input: naive CD8+ T cells sorted from blood. Receptors were obtained from a man in his thirties or forties in good health. Both conserved end residues are part of each CDR3. The D gene is left open where the match is weak. A clone size is listed for some rows: how often the clone was seen (once, few, many), or a class if it is expanded.

J	V	D	size	DNA	CDR3
TRBJ2-1	TRBV7-6	TRBD2	-	TGTGCCAGCAGCTTAGATATGTGGGCTAGCGGGAGTAAATACAATGAGCAGTTCTTC	CASSLDMWASGSKYNEQFF
TRBJ2-1	TRBV29-1	-	-	TGCAGCGTTGAACCTTCGGGAGACCCCCTTGATGAGCAGTTCTTC	CSVEPSGDPLDEQFF
TRBJ2-7	TRBV18	TRBD1	-	TGTGCCAGCTCACCACCCAACAGGGGAAGCTACGAGCAGTACTTC	CASSPPNRGSYEQYF
TRBJ1-5	TRBV7-8	-	-	TGTGCCAGCAGCCGCTGGCGGGAGATGTCGAGCCTAAGCAATCAGCCCCAGCATTTT	CASSRWREMSSLSNQPQHF
TRBJ1-5	TRBV14	-	-	TGTGCCAGCAGCCTACCAGGAAGGTATCAGCCCCAGCATTTT	CASSLPGRYQPQHF
TRBJ2-1	TRBV9	TRBD2	-	TGTGCCAACAGCGACATGGGGGGGAGCTCCTACAATGAGCAGTTCTTC	CANSDMGGSSYNEQFF
TRBJ2-1	TRBV4-3	-	-	TGCGCCAGCAGCCAAGATGGGGATGAGCAGTTCTTC	CASSQDGDEQFF
TRBJ2-7	TRBV7-9	-	-	TGTGCCAGCAGCCCCCACCGGGCAGCCATCTACGAGCAGTACTTC	CASSPHRAAIYEQYF
TRBJ2-3	TRBV19	TRBD1	-	TGTGCCAGTAGTCTCAGGGGGCTGGATACAGATACGCAGTATTTT	CASSLRGLDTDTQYF
TRBJ2-7	TRBV12-2	-	-	TGTGCAAGTCGTTCTCGAGCCGGGACTAGCGGGAGTGGATACGAGCAGTACTTC	CASRSRAGTSGSGYEQYF
TRBJ1-5	TRBV7-2	-	once	TGTGCCAGCAGCTCCGAGGAGGCAGGGGCAGGCCTCAATCAGCCCCAGCATTTT	CASSSEEAGAGLNQPQHF
TRBJ2-7	TRBV7-9	-	-	TGTGCCAGCAGCCCCAGAGGAGTCCCCGCTCCGGAGCAGTACTTC	CASSPRGVPAPEQYF
TRBJ2-3	TRBV4-2	TRBD2	-	TGTGCCAGCAGCCAAGATGTTTGGCGGGAGGGGCAAGATACGCAGTATTTT	CASSQDVWREGQDTQYF
TRBJ2-2	TRBV4-3	TRBD2	-	TGCGCCAGCAGCCAAGATCGTTGGCCGGGACTAGCGGGAGGTTGGACCGGGGAGCTGTTTTTT	CASSQDRWPGLAGGWTGELFF